One sample yielded the 21 T cell receptor beta chains listed below, sequenced in a study of identifying expanded T cells in peripheral blood. Clones were sequenced by immunoSEQ multiplex PCR, and TCRdb holds only the in-frame ones, with some missing. The repertoire has around 56,000 clones, roughly four fifths of them found once; the top ten carry about a sixth. The source material was blood. These receptors came from a person between 18 and 69 years old in good health.

This clone showed up just once. The rearrangement links TRBV5-1 to TRBJ2-3; D is unresolved. CDR1 is SGHRS and CDR2 is YFSETQ in the germline V gene. The CDR3 runs 12 residues. Trimming took 4 bases from V and 6 from J, leaving 9 bases between them. DNA for the CDR3: TGCGCCAGCAGCCCGGTGTTTGATACGCAGTATTTT. Amino acid sequence: CASSPVFDTQYF.

This chain connects TRBV29-1 to TRBJ2-7, with TRBD1 matching 12 bases. The CDR3 loop spans 19 amino acids. The V gene end was trimmed by 3 bases and the J gene end by 2 bases; junction bases not matched to a gene: 17. Germline V gives CDR1 SQVTM, CDR2 ANQGSEA. The CDR3 is CSVEARGTGGGGSAYEQYF. In nucleotides, the CDR3 is TGCAGCGTTGAGGCGCGCGGGACAGGGGGCGGAGGCAGCGCCTACGAGCAGTACTTC.

The V call is TRBV5-8, the J call TRBJ1-1; 7 bases agree with TRBD1. The CDR3 runs to 15 residues. In germline, CDR1 is SGHTS, CDR2 YDEGEE. Losses at the gene ends were 0 bases for V and 3 bases for J; bases not matched to a gene: 5. The CDR3 DNA reads TGTGCCAGCAGCTTGGCCGGGACAGTGTACACTGAAGCTTTCTTT. It yields the protein CASSLAGTVYTEAFF.

V usage is TRBV15 and J usage is TRBJ2-7; D is perhaps TRBD2 (6 bases). Germline V gene data show CDR1 as LNHNV and CDR2 as YYDKDF (reference sequence). The CDR3 extends over 12 amino acids. The ends were cut back, 5 bases at V and 6 bases at J, with 11 bases in the middle. The CDR3 loop reads CATSPQGLEQYV. The CDR3 nucleotides are TGTGCCACCAGCCCGCAGGGACTCGAGCAGTACGTC.

This chain uses TRBV2 with TRBJ2-1; TRBD2 matches at 10 bases. The CDR3 is made up of 18 amino acids. J gave up 8 bases and V 1 base, and 14 bases lay outside the gene matches. Germline loops: CDR1 SNHLY, CDR2 FYNNEI. DNA of the CDR3: TGTGCCAGCAGTGAAGGATCTAGCGGGAGCTCGCTGGGGGATGAGCAGTTCTTC. It encodes CASSEGSSGSSLGDEQFF.

V and J are TRBV5-6 and TRBJ2-7; a weak D match, TRBD2 (5 bases). Germline CDR1 and CDR2: SGHDT and YYEEEE. CDR3 length equals 14 residues. V lost 4 bases and J lost 5, with 16 bases in between. The CDR3 DNA follows: TGTGCCAGCAGCGCTTACAACCGGGGAAACGAGCAGTACGTC. Translated: CASSAYNRGNEQYV.

This chain uses TRBV30 with TRBJ1-1; the D gene is possibly TRBD1 (6 bases). V lost 6 bases, J lost 6 bases, and 17 bases lay in between. The CDR3 runs to 13 residues. The germline V gene encodes CDR1 GTSNPN and CDR2 SVGIG (reference sequence). The CDR3 coding sequence is TGTGCCTGCCTTCCTCAGGGGATCTCTGAAGCTTTCTTT. Translated, it gives CACLPQGISEAFF.

This chain uses TRBV15 with TRBJ1-4; the D gene is possibly TRBD1 (6 bases). CDR1 is LNHNV, CDR2 YYDKDF, per germline (reference sequence). This CDR3 spans 17 amino acids. The V gene lost 0 bases and the J gene lost 6 bases, with 17 bases spanning the gap. Written as DNA, the CDR3 is TGTGCCACCAGCAGAGATGCCCCGACAGGCCGGGATGAAAAACTGTTTTTT. The encoded protein is CATSRDAPTGRDEKLFF.

This clone occurred once. This sequence joins TRBV6-4 and TRBJ2-7, with TRBD1 as a possible D gene (6 bases). This CDR3 comprises 19 residues. The V gene's germline CDR1 is MRHNA and CDR2 SNTAGT. Trimming took 0 bases from V and 1 from J, leaving 22 bases between them. CDR3 DNA sequence: TGTGCCAGCAGTGACTCTCTAACAGGGTTGGATGGCGGGTCCTACGAGCAGTACTTC. Translating it yields CASSDSLTGLDGGSYEQYF.

The J gene is TRBJ1-1, the V gene TRBV30; 9 bases match TRBD1. V shed 2 bases, J shed 1 base, and the junction held 11 bases outside the gene matches. The CDR3 runs to 17 residues. The germline CDR1 and CDR2 sequences are GTSNPN and SVGIG (reference sequence). The DNA of the CDR3 is TGTGCCTGGAGTCGATGGACAGGGGCTAAGGGGAACACTGAAGCTTTCTTT. It encodes CAWSRWTGAKGNTEAFF.

This chain links TRBV30 with TRBJ2-3, with TRBD2 matching over 14 bases. The ends lost 1 base at V and 7 bases at J; junction bases unmatched: 4. Looked up from germline, CDR1 is GTSNPN and CDR2 is SVGIG (reference sequence). CDR3 length: 15 amino acids. CDR3 bases: TGTGCCTGGAGTGGACTAGCGGGAGGGCCATATACGCAGTATTTT. Its translation is CAWSGLAGGPYTQYF.

This chain links TRBV7-2 with TRBJ2-3; a possible D gene is TRBD2 (5 bases). This CDR3 has 14 residues. Germline-derived CDR1 and CDR2 are SGHTA and FQGNSA. Trimming removed 4 bases at V and 1 base at J, with 9 bases between. The CDR3 here is CASSWRLGTDTQYF. CDR3 DNA: TGTGCCAGCAGCTGGAGGTTAGGCACAGATACGCAGTATTTT.

The chain has TRBV11-3 and TRBJ2-3; TRBD2 aligns across 8 bases. The CDR3 has 16 amino acids. After removal of 5 bases from V and 3 bases from J, the junction contained 10 bases not matched to a gene. Germline V gene sequence: CDR1 SGHNT, CDR2 YENEEA. In nucleotides, the CDR3 is TGTGCCAGCAGCGCCTCCCCGCAGCGGGAGACAGATACGCAGTATTTT. Its translation is CASSASPQRETDTQYF. The entire variable domain, with the rest obtained from reference TRBV11-3 and TRBJ2-3, is as follows: EAGVVQSPRYKIIEKKQPVAFWCNPISGHNTLYWYLQNLGQGPELLIRYENEEAVDDSQLPKDRFSAERLKGVDSTLKIQPAELGDSAVYLCASSASPQRETDTQYFGPGTRLTVL.

The chain has TRBV19 and TRBJ2-1; 7 positions match TRBD2. The CDR3 is 14 residues long. V shed 8 bases, J shed 2 bases, and the junction held 6 bases outside the gene matches. Germline V CDR1 and CDR2: LNHDA, SQIVND (reference sequence). DNA for the CDR3: TGTGCCAGTGGCGGACGGGAGGCCTACAATGAGCAGTTCTTC. It specifies CASGGREAYNEQFF.

The V and J genes are TRBV5-6 and TRBJ2-3; tentatively, D is TRBD2 (6 bases). The CDR3 covers 13 residues. The ends were cut back, 6 bases at V and 6 bases at J, with 14 bases in the middle. Germline loops: CDR1 SGHDT, CDR2 YYEEEE. The CDR3 sequence is CASNGAGWDTQYF. Here the CDR3 DNA reads TGTGCCAGCAACGGGGCGGGGTGGGATACGCAGTATTTT. Supplemented by reference TRBV5-6 and TRBJ2-3, the full variable domain reads DAGVTQSPTHLIKTRGQQVTLRCSPKSGHDTVSWYQQALGQGPQFIFQYYEEEERQRGNFPDRFSGHQFPNYSSELNVNALLLGDSALYLCASNGAGWDTQYFGPGTRLTVL.

The CDR3, as DNA: TGTGCCAGCAGCTCCACAGGGGGCGCCGGGGAGACCCAGTACTTC. It yields the protein CASSSTGGAGETQYF. The rearrangement uses TRBV7-9 and TRBJ2-5, with 9 bases identical to TRBD1. The germline V gene encodes CDR1 SEHNR and CDR2 FQNEAQ (reference sequence). V shed 4 bases and J 5 bases; nucleotides not matched to a gene: 8. This CDR3 is 15 amino acids long. Filled out from reference TRBV7-9 and TRBJ2-5, the complete variable domain reads DTGVSQNPRHKITKRGQNVTFRCDPISEHNRLYWYRQTLGQGPEFLTYFQNEAQLEKSRLLSDRFSAERPKGSFSTLEIQRTEQGDSAMYLCASSSTGGAGETQYFGPGTRLLVL.

This clone was detected once. The chain employs TRBV5-1 and TRBJ2-1, with 10 bases fitting TRBD2. The length of the CDR3 is 16 residues. The germline gives CDR1 SGHRS, CDR2 YFSETQ. The trim removed 7 bases at V and 8 bases at J, leaving 15 bases unmatched. The CDR3: CASGDDTSGDFDEQFF. The CDR3 nucleotides read TGCGCCAGCGGGGACGATACTAGCGGGGACTTCGATGAGCAGTTCTTC.

The gene calls are TRBV5-4 and TRBJ2-2; no firm D call. This CDR3 spans 15 amino acids. The V end lost 4 bases, the J end lost 2 bases, and 12 bases lay between the germline ends. Per the germline V gene, CDR1 is SGHNT and CDR2 is YYREEE (reference sequence). Here the CDR3 reads CASSPRWGNTGELFF. The CDR3 DNA is TGTGCCAGCAGCCCGAGGTGGGGAAACACCGGGGAGCTGTTTTTT.

V gene TRBV5-4 combines with J gene TRBJ2-7; 11 bases match TRBD2. Germline CDR1 reads SGHNT; CDR2 reads YYREEE (reference sequence). The CDR3 consists of 16 residues. With 5 bases clipped from V and 3 bases from J, the junction kept 10 bases outside the gene matches. The CDR3 nucleotides are TGTGCCAGCAGGCCGGGGGGGACTAGCGGAGTCTACGAGCAGTACTTC. Its translation is CASRPGGTSGVYEQYF.

The chain uses TRBV7-6 and TRBJ2-2; 9 bases line up with TRBD1. The trim removed 5 bases at V and 4 bases at J, leaving 5 bases unmatched. The CDR3 sequence is 15 residues long. Germline values: CDR1 SGHVS, CDR2 FNYEAQ. This CDR3 reads CASSATTGGTGELFF. In DNA, the CDR3 is TGTGCCAGCAGCGCGACGACAGGGGGCACCGGGGAGCTGTTTTTT.

The V gene is TRBV19, the J gene TRBJ2-7; D unclear. This CDR3 has 12 amino acids. Trimming removed 2 bases at V and 6 bases at J, with 8 bases between. Germline CDR1 and CDR2: LNHDA and SQIVND (reference sequence). This CDR3 reads CASSIREGEQYF. CDR3 DNA sequence: TGTGCCAGTAGTATAAGGGAAGGCGAGCAGTACTTC.